The 16 T cell receptor beta chains given below trace back to one sample, sequenced in a study of cytomegalovirus exposure and HLA in healthy donors. It was with 60 Vbeta and 13 Jbeta primers that the PCR ran. Only in-frame clones appear in the TCRdb table, and some are missing; sequencing was by immunoSEQ multiplex PCR. The sample records about 50,000 clones, 77% being singletons. The sample taken for sequencing was PBMCs. The origin of the receptors is a woman aged 40-49 years in good health and CMV-seropositive.

With respect to this clone: The junction shows a germline mismatch at one end, possibly a read error. J is TRBJ1-1 and V is TRBV30; D unclear. Per the germline V gene, CDR1 is GTSNPN and CDR2 is SVGIG (reference sequence). CDR3 length: 11 amino acids. CDR3 DNA sequence: TGTACCTGGAGGGCGGGGTGGGTGGCTTTCTTT. Its protein is CTWRAGWVAFF.

The chain links TRBV5-1 to TRBJ1-1; TRBD1 is a possible D gene (5 bases). V was shortened by 0 bases and J by 11 bases, with 14 bases between the two germline ends. Per the germline V gene, CDR1 is SGHRS and CDR2 is YFSETQ. CDR3 size: 13 residues. The CDR3 sequence: CASSLGTGGVAFF. CDR3 in DNA: TGCGCCAGCAGCTTGGGTACGGGGGGAGTGGCTTTCTTT. Looking up the rest from reference TRBV5-1 and TRBJ1-1 gives the full variable domain: KAGVTQTPRYLIKTRGQQVTLSCSPISGHRSVSWYQQTPGQGLQFLFEYFSETQRNKGNFPGRFSGRQFSNSRSEMNVSTLELGDSALYLCASSLGTGGVAFFGQGTRLTVV.

In this sample, this clone turned up once. The chain has TRBV12-5 and TRBJ2-4, with 16 nucleotides matching TRBD2. Germline V gene data show CDR1 as LGHNT and CDR2 as FRNRAP. This CDR3 spans 16 amino acids. Losses at the gene ends were 4 bases for V and 8 bases for J; bases not matched to a gene: 5. The CDR3 loop is CASGSGTSGGVDIQYF. In DNA form, the CDR3 reads TGTGCTAGTGGTTCGGGGACTAGCGGGGGGGTAGACATTCAGTACTTC.

The rearrangement uses TRBV2 and TRBJ2-2, with D possibly matching TRBD1 (6 bases). V lost 5 bases, J lost 2 bases, and 12 bases lay in between. CDR1 and CDR2 from the germline V gene are SNHLY and FYNNEI. The CDR3 runs to 15 residues. DNA of the CDR3: TGTGCCAGCAGTTTAGGGGGTCCTAACACCGGGGAGCTGTTTTTT. It is translated as CASSLGGPNTGELFF.

In the case of this clone: The conserved phenylalanine or tryptophan is not found at the CDR3 terminus, so this likely reflects a read error. The chain couples TRBV30 to TRBJ1-2, with D perhaps TRBD1 (5 bases). The V end lost 0 bases, the J end lost 2 bases, and 13 bases lay between the germline ends. Per the germline V gene, CDR1 is GTSNPN and CDR2 is SVGIG (reference sequence). The CDR3 extends over 15 amino acids. CDR3 region: CAWSVRAGTNYGYTV. Written as DNA, the CDR3 is TGTGCCTGGAGTGTACGTGCGGGGACCAACTATGGCTACACCGTC.

This clone has just one count. J is TRBJ1-1 and V is TRBV28, with D unresolved. Germline V gene data show CDR1 as MDHEN and CDR2 as SYDVKM. The ends were cut back, 1 base at V and 6 bases at J, with 6 bases in the middle. The CDR3 is 12 amino acids. This chain's CDR3 is CASSLYGAEAFF. DNA of the CDR3: TGTGCCAGCAGTTTATACGGGGCTGAAGCTTTCTTT.

The genes are TRBV9 and TRBJ2-1, with a tentative D call TRBD1 (5 bases). Germline V gives CDR1 SGDLS, CDR2 YYNGEE. The CDR3 sequence is 15 residues long. V was pared by 0 bases and J by 2 bases, with 9 bases between. For the CDR3, the DNA is TGTGCCAGCAGCGTAGAGGGGCCAGCCTACAATGAGCAGTTCTTC. This codes for CASSVEGPAYNEQFF.

This chain connects TRBV30 to TRBJ2-1, with D perhaps matching TRBD2 (5 bases). The V end was cut by 2 bases, the J end by 10 bases, with 9 bases between. Germline V gene lookup returns CDR1 GTSNPN and CDR2 SVGIG (reference sequence). The CDR3 totals 11 residues. CDR3 loop: CAWSRRYEQFF. The CDR3 DNA reads TGTGCCTGGAGTCGGAGGTACGAGCAGTTCTTC.

This chain connects TRBV30 to TRBJ1-5, with 7 bases fitting TRBD1. This CDR3 has 14 residues. J gave up 7 bases and V 0 bases, and 6 bases lay outside the gene matches. Germline CDR1 and CDR2: GTSNPN and SVGIG (reference sequence). The CDR3 sequence: CAWSVGQGDQPQHF. In DNA form, the CDR3 reads TGTGCCTGGAGTGTAGGGCAGGGGGACCAGCCCCAGCATTTT. The variable domain in full, completed from reference TRBV30 and TRBJ1-5, reads SQTIHQWPATLVQPVGSPLSLECTVEGTSNPNLYWYRQAAGRGLQLLFYSVGIGQISSEVPQNLSASRPQDRQFILSSKKLLLSDSGFYLCAWSVGQGDQPQHFGDGTRLSIL.

The chain uses TRBV28 and TRBJ1-6; TRBD1 is a possible D gene (6 bases). The CDR3 is 15 residues long. The V gene lost 5 bases and the J gene lost 9 bases, with 17 bases spanning the gap. Germline loops: CDR1 MDHEN, CDR2 SYDVKM. CDR3 residues: CASSPPPGHGSPLHF. CDR3 nucleotides: TGTGCCAGCAGTCCGCCGCCGGGACACGGTTCACCCCTCCACTTT. Full variable domain (missing parts from reference TRBV28 and TRBJ1-6): DVKVTQSSRYLVKRTGEKVFLECVQDMDHENMFWYRQDPGLGLRLIYFSYDVKMKEKGDIPEGYSVSREKKERFSLILESASTNQTSMYLCASSPPPGHGSPLHFGNGTRLTVT.

The chain combines TRBV9 with TRBJ2-5; TRBD2 is a possible D gene (6 bases). Trimming took 2 bases from V and 1 from J, leaving 6 bases between them. The CDR3 is 13 residues long. Germline CDR1 and CDR2: SGDLS and YYNGEE. CDR3 DNA: TGTGCCAGCAGCGTGGGACTCCAAGAGACCCAGTACTTC. Protein product: CASSVGLQETQYF.

This chain links TRBV5-1 with TRBJ2-7, with 8 bases that match TRBD1. The J segment lost 6 bases and the V segment lost 5 bases, leaving 10 bases of the junction unmatched. The CDR3 length is 14 residues. Germline CDR1 and CDR2: SGHRS and YFSETQ. The CDR3 here is CASRETPGGSEQYF. The CDR3 region has the DNA TGCGCCAGCAGAGAGACACCAGGGGGCTCCGAGCAGTACTTC.

The chain links TRBV30 to TRBJ2-3, with D unresolved. This CDR3 region has 18 residues. Per the germline V gene, CDR1 is GTSNPN and CDR2 is SVGIG (reference sequence). V lost 5 bases and J 1 base, leaving 25 bases between the germline ends. CDR3 bases: TGTGCCTGGGGCAGAGTCGTCGGCATCGGGTTCCGCACAGATACGCAGTATTTT. It encodes CAWGRVVGIGFRTDTQYF. Combining the CDR3 with reference TRBV30 and TRBJ2-3 gives the whole variable domain SQTIHQWPATLVQPVGSPLSLECTVEGTSNPNLYWYRQAAGRGLQLLFYSVGIGQISSEVPQNLSASRPQDRQFILSSKKLLLSDSGFYLCAWGRVVGIGFRTDTQYFGPGTRLTVL.

The genes are TRBV5-4 and TRBJ1-3, with 8 nucleotides matching TRBD1. Trimming cost V 4 bases and J 0 bases; bases outside gene matches: 6. The CDR3 sequence is 16 residues long. Germline V gene lookup returns CDR1 SGHNT and CDR2 YYREEE (reference sequence). CDR3 protein: CASSGDRQLSGNTIYF. The CDR3, as DNA: TGTGCCAGCAGCGGGGACAGGCAACTCTCTGGAAACACCATATATTTT.

The chain joins TRBV5-4 to TRBJ2-7; 7 bases align to TRBD2. The V gene end was trimmed by 3 bases and the J gene end by 4 bases; junction bases not matched to a gene: 16. Per germline, CDR1 SGHNT and CDR2 YYREEE (reference sequence). The CDR3 totals 17 residues. CDR3 sequence (DNA): TGTGCCAGCAGCTACCAGCGGGGAGTTGGTGGGTATTACGAGCAGTACTTC. Translating it yields CASSYQRGVGGYYEQYF.

The chain joins TRBV5-6 to TRBJ2-7; TRBD2 might be the D (6 bases). Germline V lookup: CDR1 SGHDT, CDR2 YYEEEE. The CDR3 is 14 residues long. V lost 1 base to trimming and J lost 2 bases, with 10 bases between them. This CDR3 is CASSLKPGAYEQYF. The CDR3 DNA is TGTGCCAGCAGCTTGAAGCCGGGGGCCTACGAGCAGTACTTC. Full variable domain (outside the CDR3, taken from reference TRBV5-6 and TRBJ2-7): DAGVTQSPTHLIKTRGQQVTLRCSPKSGHDTVSWYQQALGQGPQFIFQYYEEEERQRGNFPDRFSGHQFPNYSSELNVNALLLGDSALYLCASSLKPGAYEQYFGPGTRLTVT.